This TCR beta chain is from a study of PD-L1 blockade in urothelial cancer. As for the study in general: The year 2014 saw patients start atezolizumab, 1,200 mg intravenously every 3 weeks. Each blood sample yielded a median of about 130,000 T cells.

The CDR3 has 13 residues. Trimming cost V 1 base and J 8 bases, with 11 bases left between them. The germline V gene encodes CDR1 MNHNS and CDR2 SASEGT. Study-wide results and limits: Clonality of blood TCR below the median before treatment predicted better survival.

TCRdb's table, derived via immunoSEQ multiplex PCR, lists solely in-frame clones and lacks some. The profile covers fewer than 40,000 clones, with 90% appearing a single time and around 7.7% taken by the ten largest. As regards this clone: Its antigen is unknown.

There were between 1 and 8 samples from each patient, taken pretreatment and on-treatment. The sequences come from PBMCs, collected around atezolizumab (anti-PD-L1) treatment. The receptor comes from a man between 65 and 80 years old with urothelial cancer. This chain connects TRBV6-1 to TRBJ1-2; no clear D. In DNA form, the CDR3 reads TGTGCCAGCAGTGAAGGCTTCGGCAGGGGCTACACCTTC. Translation gives CASSEGFGRGYTF.